This T cell receptor (beta chain) was recorded in a study of neurological immune-mediated disorders. Germline V gene sequence: CDR1 SGHRS, CDR2 YFSETQ. The CDR3 covers 16 residues. Between the trimmed V and J ends, which lost 0 bases and 1 base, there was a span of 11 bases. This clonotype was counted at least ten times. TCRdb re-derived calls from the 5' RACE reads in MiXCR, one entry per CDR3 protein. The table records 35,000 to 40,000 distinct CDR3 sequences, 11% of them present only once. The clonotype was recovered from a woman in her 30s with HTLV-1-associated myelopathy (HAM/TSP). The V gene is TRBV5-1, the J gene TRBJ2-4; no reliable D call. Input material: CD4+ T cells from blood. The CDR3 spells CASSLASGSAKNIQYF. The CDR3, as DNA: TGCGCCAGCAGCTTGGCCTCGGGTTCTGCCAAAAACATTCAGTACTTC.